Here is one T cell receptor beta chain with its context. Caucasian, healthy and from Russia, the donors were aged between roughly 6 and 95. These data belong to a study of blood T cells in healthy people across ages. The germline V gene has CDR1 MDHEN and CDR2 SYDVKM. CDR3 length: 14 amino acids. V dropped 3 bases and J dropped 14; count of bases not matched to a gene: 10. PCR was performed a second time for about 6 to 11 cycles using a sample-barcoded 5' primer and a J-beta primer mix. TCRdb used MiXCR to reprocess the 5' RACE reads, holding one entry per CDR3 protein. This table holds hundreds of thousands of distinct CDR3 sequences, 40% to 50% found once.

The chain is built from TRBV28 and TRBJ2-1; 10 bases map to TRBD2. This sequence originates from a man at least 80 years old in good health. Material for sequencing was blood. The CDR3 bases are TGTGCCAGCAGTTTGAGAACATTAGGGACTAGCGAGTTCTTC. Residues: CASSLRTLGTSEFF.